The rows below give T cell receptor beta chains drawn from one sample of a study of patients and donors after allogeneic stem cell transplantation. TCRdb independently ran MiXCR on the RT-PCR reads; one entry per CDR3 protein. The sample records tens of thousands of distinct CDR3 sequences, about 30% being singletons. The specimen was blood, either unsorted or a sorted T cell fraction (not recorded which). The receptor set was obtained from a human donor who was either an allogeneic HSCT recipient or a stem cell or donor lymphocyte infusion donor (not recorded which). It is not recorded whose cells these are; they may come from a transplant donor. Both conserved end residues are part of each CDR3. Each record gives: V gene, clone size, D gene, J gene, CDR3 DNA, CDR3 protein. The D gene is left open where the match is weak. Only part of the rows carry a size: once, few, many, or a class if the clone is expanded.

V gene: TRBV21-1
clone size: .
D gene: .
J gene: TRBJ1-5
CDR3 DNA: TGTGCCAGCAGCAAAGGCAACTGTCAGGGGGATCAGCCCCAGCATTTT
CDR3 protein: CASSKGNCQGDQPQHF

V gene: TRBV11-3
clone size: .
D gene: TRBD1
J gene: TRBJ1-2
CDR3 DNA: TGTGCCAGCAGCCCCGGACAGGGTCACTATGGCTACACCTTC
CDR3 protein: CASSPGQGHYGYTF

V gene: TRBV4-1
clone size: many
D gene: TRBD1
J gene: TRBJ1-1
CDR3 DNA: TGCGCCAGCAGCCAAGACGTCGAGGGACAGCTGAACACTGAAGCTTTCTTT
CDR3 protein: CASSQDVEGQLNTEAFF

V gene: TRBV6-5
clone size: .
D gene: TRBD2
J gene: TRBJ2-3
CDR3 DNA: TGTGCCAGCAGTGCGGTAGGGACTAGCGGGGGGGCTGTCACAGATACGCAGTATTTT
CDR3 protein: CASSAVGTSGGAVTDTQYF

V gene: TRBV10-3
clone size: .
D gene: .
J gene: TRBJ1-5
CDR3 DNA: TGTGCCATCAGTGGGACGGGGGCAAGAGATCAGCCCCAGCATTTT
CDR3 protein: CAISGTGARDQPQHF

V gene: TRBV6-5
clone size: once
D gene: .
J gene: TRBJ2-5
CDR3 DNA: TGTGCCAGCAGTTACTTCCCCCCCTTCAGGAGCCAAGAGACCCAGTACTTC
CDR3 protein: CASSYFPPFRSQETQYF

V gene: TRBV27
clone size: .
D gene: .
J gene: TRBJ2-7
CDR3 DNA: TGTGCCAGCAGCTACAGGCTATCCTCCTACGAGCAGTACTTC
CDR3 protein: CASSYRLSSYEQYF

V gene: TRBV20-1
clone size: .
D gene: TRBD1
J gene: TRBJ2-7
CDR3 DNA: TGCAGTGCTAGATCGGAGGACAGGGCATACGAGCAGTACTTC
CDR3 protein: CSARSEDRAYEQYF

V gene: TRBV20-1
clone size: many
D gene: .
J gene: TRBJ1-6
CDR3 DNA: TGCAGTGCTAGTGAGAAGTTCTATAATTCACCCCTCCACTTT
CDR3 protein: CSASEKFYNSPLHF

V gene: TRBV4-1
clone size: .
D gene: .
J gene: TRBJ1-1
CDR3 DNA: TGCGCCAGCAGCCAACCTAGGTCGAACACTGAAGCTTTCTTT
CDR3 protein: CASSQPRSNTEAFF

V gene: TRBV11-2
clone size: .
D gene: .
J gene: TRBJ2-1
CDR3 DNA: TGTGCCAGCAGCCGCCCCGGGTTGACACCGTACAATGAGCAGTTCTTC
CDR3 protein: CASSRPGLTPYNEQFF

V gene: TRBV3-1
clone size: many
D gene: TRBD1
J gene: TRBJ1-1
CDR3 DNA: TGTGCCAGCAGCCCGGGACAGGGGGTTTTCTCGGCTTTCTTT
CDR3 protein: CASSPGQGVFSAFF

V gene: TRBV6-5
clone size: many
D gene: .
J gene: TRBJ1-1
CDR3 DNA: TGTGCCAGCAGCCCAAGTTGGGCAGGGAACACTGAAGCTTTCTTT
CDR3 protein: CASSPSWAGNTEAFF

V gene: TRBV12-3/TRBV12-4
clone size: .
D gene: TRBD2
J gene: TRBJ2-3
CDR3 DNA: TGTGCCAGCAGTCCTGGACTAGCGGGGGGTACAGATACGCAGTATTTT
CDR3 protein: CASSPGLAGGTDTQYF

V gene: TRBV19
clone size: .
D gene: TRBD2
J gene: TRBJ2-7
CDR3 DNA: TGTGCCAGTACCAATGCTGGGACTAGCGGGGACTACGAGCAGTACTTC
CDR3 protein: CASTNAGTSGDYEQYF

V gene: TRBV27
clone size: .
D gene: TRBD1
J gene: TRBJ2-3
CDR3 DNA: TGTGCCAGCAGCCCACTCAGGGGGCTAAGCACAGATACGCAGTATTTT
CDR3 protein: CASSPLRGLSTDTQYF

V gene: TRBV4-1
clone size: .
D gene: .
J gene: TRBJ1-5
CDR3 DNA: TGCGCCAGCAGCCAAGGCAGTCGATTAATTCAGCCCCAGCATTTT
CDR3 protein: CASSQGSRLIQPQHF

V gene: TRBV4-2
clone size: few
D gene: .
J gene: TRBJ2-1
CDR3 DNA: TGTGCCAGCAGCCAAGACAGGTTACTTAATGAGCAGTTCTTC
CDR3 protein: CASSQDRLLNEQFF

V gene: TRBV5-1
clone size: .
D gene: .
J gene: TRBJ2-2
CDR3 DNA: TGCGCCAGCAGCTCAAATCCGGGGGCCACCGGGGAGCTGTTTTTT
CDR3 protein: CASSSNPGATGELFF

V gene: TRBV19
clone size: .
D gene: .
J gene: TRBJ2-7
CDR3 DNA: TGTGCCAGTAGTATAGTTTTCTCCCGTACCTCCGAGCAGTACTTC
CDR3 protein: CASSIVFSRTSEQYF

V gene: TRBV27
clone size: few
D gene: .
J gene: TRBJ1-4
CDR3 DNA: TGTGCCAGCAGTCATAAAGACGGTAATGAAAAACTGTTTTTT
CDR3 protein: CASSHKDGNEKLFF

V gene: TRBV28
clone size: few
D gene: .
J gene: TRBJ1-2
CDR3 DNA: TGTGCCAGCAGTTTACCAGGGTACGGCTACACCTTC
CDR3 protein: CASSLPGYGYTF

V gene: TRBV24-1
clone size: few
D gene: .
J gene: TRBJ1-4
CDR3 DNA: TGTGCCACCAGTGACCCCTCAGGGACTAATGAAAAACTGTTTTTT
CDR3 protein: CATSDPSGTNEKLFF

V gene: TRBV29-1
clone size: .
D gene: .
J gene: TRBJ2-7
CDR3 DNA: TGCAGCGTTATATGGACTATCGAGCAGTACTTC
CDR3 protein: CSVIWTIEQYF

V gene: TRBV5-5
clone size: few
D gene: .
J gene: TRBJ1-4
CDR3 DNA: TGTGCCAGCAGCTTGTCTAAAGGGACAACTAATGAAAAACTGTTTTTT
CDR3 protein: CASSLSKGTTNEKLFF

V gene: TRBV25-1
clone size: .
D gene: .
J gene: TRBJ2-3
CDR3 DNA: TGTGCCAGTAAGACAGGGAGGAGCACAGATACGCAGTATTTT
CDR3 protein: CASKTGRSTDTQYF

V gene: TRBV3-1
clone size: .
D gene: .
J gene: TRBJ2-7
CDR3 DNA: TGTGCCAGCAGCCCCGGACGGTTTGCGGAGGAGCAGTACTTC
CDR3 protein: CASSPGRFAEEQYF

V gene: TRBV6-4
clone size: .
D gene: .
J gene: TRBJ1-1
CDR3 DNA: TGTGCCAGCAGTGACTGGGATACTGAAGCTTTCTTT
CDR3 protein: CASSDWDTEAFF

V gene: TRBV6-5
clone size: .
D gene: .
J gene: TRBJ2-2
CDR3 DNA: TGTGCCAGCAGCCTTACCCGGCCCGGGGAGCTGTTTTTT
CDR3 protein: CASSLTRPGELFF

V gene: TRBV7-2
clone size: few
D gene: TRBD2
J gene: TRBJ2-2
CDR3 DNA: TGTGCCAGCAGCTTAACTAGCGGGGGGCACACCGGGGAGCTGTTTTTT
CDR3 protein: CASSLTSGGHTGELFF

V gene: TRBV10-3
clone size: .
D gene: .
J gene: TRBJ1-1
CDR3 DNA: TGTGCCATAGGAAAAGAGAAGACTGAAGCTTTCTTT
CDR3 protein: CAIGKEKTEAFF

V gene: TRBV12-3/TRBV12-4
clone size: .
D gene: .
J gene: TRBJ1-1
CDR3 DNA: TGTGCCAGCAGTTTAAGGAGGCAGGGACGGACTGAAGCTTTCTTT
CDR3 protein: CASSLRRQGRTEAFF

V gene: TRBV20-1
clone size: few
D gene: TRBD1
J gene: TRBJ2-7
CDR3 DNA: TGCAGTGCTTTCGGACAGGGGACTCTTTACGAGCAGTACTTC
CDR3 protein: CSAFGQGTLYEQYF

V gene: TRBV5-1
clone size: once
D gene: TRBD2
J gene: TRBJ2-2
CDR3 DNA: TGCGCCAGCAGCTTGGACCCCGGGAGGGTTGGCACCGGGGAGCTGTTTTTT
CDR3 protein: CASSLDPGRVGTGELFF

V gene: TRBV7-3
clone size: few
D gene: .
J gene: TRBJ1-6
CDR3 DNA: TGTGCCAGCAGCTTAGGTTCCCTTATTAATTCACCCCTCCACTTT
CDR3 protein: CASSLGSLINSPLHF

V gene: TRBV4-2
clone size: .
D gene: .
J gene: TRBJ1-1
CDR3 DNA: TGTGCCAGCAGCCAAGAGGGACGGGCCGCGAGGGACACTGAAGCTTTCTTT
CDR3 protein: CASSQEGRAARDTEAFF

V gene: TRBV4-1
clone size: .
D gene: TRBD1
J gene: TRBJ1-1
CDR3 DNA: TGCGCCAGCAGCCCCTATCCACAGGGGGGTTTTAGGGTTACTGAAGCTTTCTTT
CDR3 protein: CASSPYPQGGFRVTEAFF

V gene: TRBV7-2
clone size: few
D gene: .
J gene: TRBJ2-3
CDR3 DNA: TGTGCCAGCAGCTTAGTGTTTGGTGGAGATACGCAGTATTTT
CDR3 protein: CASSLVFGGDTQYF

V gene: TRBV12-5
clone size: .
D gene: .
J gene: TRBJ1-1
CDR3 DNA: TGTGCTAGCGTCCGGGGGCGGGATACTGAAGCTTTCTTT
CDR3 protein: CASVRGRDTEAFF

V gene: TRBV5-6
clone size: .
D gene: TRBD1
J gene: TRBJ1-2
CDR3 DNA: TGTGCCAGCAGCAGCCGGACAGGGCTCACTTTCTATGGCTACACCTTC
CDR3 protein: CASSSRTGLTFYGYTF